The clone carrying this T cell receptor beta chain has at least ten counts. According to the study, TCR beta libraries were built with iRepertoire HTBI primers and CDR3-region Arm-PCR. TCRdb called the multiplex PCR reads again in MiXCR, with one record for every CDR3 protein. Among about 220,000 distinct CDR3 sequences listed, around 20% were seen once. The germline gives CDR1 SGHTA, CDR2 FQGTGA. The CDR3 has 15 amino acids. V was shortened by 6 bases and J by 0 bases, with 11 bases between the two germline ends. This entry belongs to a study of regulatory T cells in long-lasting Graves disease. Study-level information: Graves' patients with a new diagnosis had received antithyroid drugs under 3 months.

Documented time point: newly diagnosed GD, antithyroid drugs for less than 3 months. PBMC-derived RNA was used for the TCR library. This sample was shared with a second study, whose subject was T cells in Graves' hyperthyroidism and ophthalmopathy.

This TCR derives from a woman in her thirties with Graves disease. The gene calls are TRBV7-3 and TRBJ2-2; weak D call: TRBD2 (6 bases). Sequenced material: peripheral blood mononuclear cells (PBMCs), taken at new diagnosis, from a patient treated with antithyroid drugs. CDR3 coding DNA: TGTGCCAGCAGTTTGCGGGGAGCGAACACCGGGGAGCTGTTTTTT. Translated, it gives CASSLRGANTGELFF.